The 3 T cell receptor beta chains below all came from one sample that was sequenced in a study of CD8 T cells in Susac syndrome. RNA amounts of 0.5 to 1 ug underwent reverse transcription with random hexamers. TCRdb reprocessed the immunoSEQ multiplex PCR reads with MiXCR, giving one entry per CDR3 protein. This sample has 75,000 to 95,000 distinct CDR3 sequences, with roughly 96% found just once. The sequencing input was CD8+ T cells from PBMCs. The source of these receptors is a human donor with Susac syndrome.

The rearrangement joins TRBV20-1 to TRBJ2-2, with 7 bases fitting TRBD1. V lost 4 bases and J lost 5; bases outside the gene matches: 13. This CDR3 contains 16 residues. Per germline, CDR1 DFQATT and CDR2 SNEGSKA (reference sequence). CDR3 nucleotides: TGCAGTGCTATAGACAGGGAATGGTTCAGGACCGGGGAGCTGTTTTTT. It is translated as CSAIDREWFRTGELFF.

DNA for the CDR3: TGTGCCAGCAGCTTAGATTCGGTAAATCAGCCCCAGCATTTT. Its protein is CASSLDSVNQPQHF. The chain links TRBV7-2 to TRBJ1-5; D is uncertain. CDR1 SGHTA and CDR2 FQGNSA come from the germline V gene. The CDR3 is 14 amino acids. Trimming took 1 base from V and 4 from J, leaving 8 bases between them. Combining the CDR3 with reference TRBV7-2 and TRBJ1-5 gives the whole variable domain GAGVSQSPSNKVTEKGKDVELRCDPISGHTALYWYRQSLGQGLEFLIYFQGNSAPDKSGLPSDRFSAERTGGSVSTLTIQRTQQEDSAVYLCASSLDSVNQPQHFGDGTRLSIL.

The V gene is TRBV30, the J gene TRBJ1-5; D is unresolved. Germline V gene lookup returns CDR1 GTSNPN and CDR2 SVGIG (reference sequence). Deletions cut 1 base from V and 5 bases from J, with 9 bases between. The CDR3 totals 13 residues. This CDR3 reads CAWSGGEHQPQHF. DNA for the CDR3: TGTGCCTGGAGTGGCGGGGAACATCAGCCCCAGCATTTT.